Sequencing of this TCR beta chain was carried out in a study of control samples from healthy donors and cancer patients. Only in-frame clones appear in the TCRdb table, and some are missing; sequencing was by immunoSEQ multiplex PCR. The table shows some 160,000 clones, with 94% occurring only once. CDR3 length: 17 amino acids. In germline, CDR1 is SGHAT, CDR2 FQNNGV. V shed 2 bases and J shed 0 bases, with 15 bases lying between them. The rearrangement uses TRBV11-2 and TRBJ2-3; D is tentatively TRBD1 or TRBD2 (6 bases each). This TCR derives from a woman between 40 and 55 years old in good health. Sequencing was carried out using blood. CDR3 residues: CASSLSRGTLSTDTQYF. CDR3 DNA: TGTGCCAGCAGCTTATCCCGGGGGACACTCAGCACAGATACGCAGTATTTT.